The entry that follows covers one T cell receptor (beta chain) sequence. Per germline, CDR1 LNHDA and CDR2 SQIVND (reference sequence). The CDR3 is 16 amino acids. V shed 4 bases, J shed 1 base, and the junction held 9 bases outside the gene matches. This sample was included in a study of blood T cell repertoires in COVID-19. Study summary: Specimens from acute and convalescent COVID-19 originated in the United States, Italy and Spain.

As originally analysed: Reference gene primers were amplified, and this amplification served to estimate nucleated cell counts. Using immunoSEQ multiplex PCR, the repertoire was profiled, and TCRdb retains in-frame clones only, with some absent. V and J calls and clone size are copied from that table; D and trimming were computed from the DNA. The profile shows roughly 140,000 clones, more than 80% of them singletons. The gene calls are TRBV19 and TRBJ1-1; TRBD1 matches at 7 bases. The sample was peripheral blood. This clonotype originated in a woman older than 75 in a cohort sampled during active or convalescent COVID-19. The CDR3 DNA reads as TGTGCCAGTAGTACTCCAACAGGGGCCCGGAACACTGAAGCTTTCTTT. This codes for CASSTPTGARNTEAFF.